One T cell receptor (beta chain) is described in this entry. Its antigen remains unidentified. The germline CDR1 and CDR2 sequences are MNHEY and SMNVEV (reference sequence). Trimming cost V 0 bases and J 0 bases, with 14 bases left between them. The CDR3 spans 18 residues. With the ViraFEST assay, the study expanded antigen-specific CD4+ T cells using viral peptide pools, then sequenced them. Scientists isolated CD4+ T cells after a roughly 9-day culture period ended. Nucleocapsid antibodies stayed negative before and after vaccination, showing no earlier SARS-CoV-2 infection. This entry comes from a study of vaccination effects on CD4 cells after COVID-19. Assay used: immunoSEQ multiplex PCR; TCRdb lists only in-frame clones, some missing. Seen here are roughly 27,000 clones, approximately 76% observed once, and the top ten hold roughly a tenth.

The sequenced sample was CD4+ T cells from PBMCs cultured with SARS-CoV-2 spike peptides, obtained before COVID-19 vaccination. The clonotype comes from a human donor who received a COVID-19 vaccine. The J gene is TRBJ2-2, the V gene TRBV27, with no clear D. The CDR3 bases are TGTGCCAGCAGTTTATCCTCTTGGGCTCTCACGAACACCGGGGAGCTGTTTTTT. Amino acid sequence: CASSLSSWALTNTGELFF.